What follows is one T cell receptor beta chain and its context. As yet, its antigen is unknown. This PCR relied on a set of 60 Vbeta primers and 13 Jbeta primers. Sequenced by immunoSEQ multiplex PCR; TCRdb stores in-frame clones only, minus some. The sample holds about 81,000 clones, around 89% seen once. Germline trimming cut 3 bases from V and 6 bases from J; bases unmatched to any gene: 4. CDR1 and CDR2 (germline): SEHNR, FQNEAQ (reference sequence). This CDR3 has 14 amino acids. The data belong to a study of cytomegalovirus exposure and HLA in healthy donors. Background on the study: Early release data held around 82 million unique TCRs from HLA-typed donors.

Study-wide findings and caveats: Most TCR sequences showed up rarely, but some public TCRs showed up in many donors. TCR beta chains associated with HLA were, in a later analysis, more clonally expanded than equally common others.

Sequencing input: PBMCs. V and J are TRBV7-9 and TRBJ2-3, with 9 bases lining up with TRBD2. The clonotype originates from a man aged 18 to 35 in good health and CMV-seronegative. This CDR3 reads CASSLGLASDTQYF. For the CDR3, the DNA is TGTGCCAGCAGCTTGGGACTAGCCTCGGATACGCAGTATTTT.